What follows are 16 T cell receptor beta chains derived from one specimen sequenced in a study of blood T cell repertoires in COVID-19. Generated by immunoSEQ multiplex PCR, the TCRdb table keeps only in-frame clones and is missing some. The table lists 200,000 to 250,000 clones, 70% to 90% of them singletons. Input material: peripheral blood. These receptors originate from a woman in her fifties or sixties with acute or convalescent COVID-19.

The rearrangement joins TRBV19 to TRBJ2-3; 9 nucleotides agree with TRBD2. After removal of 7 bases from V and 1 base from J, the junction contained 3 bases not matched to a gene. Germline CDR1 is LNHDA and CDR2 is SQIVND (reference sequence). The CDR3 is made up of 14 amino acids. This CDR3 reads CASIPSGGTDTQYF. The CDR3 nucleotides are TGTGCCAGTATCCCTAGCGGGGGCACAGATACGCAGTATTTT.

CDR3 nucleotide sequence: TGTGCCAGCAGCCAAGGGACAGGGGTTGAAAAACTGTTTTTT. Amino acid sequence: CASSQGTGVEKLFF. V and J are TRBV3-1 (or the pseudogene TRBV3-2) and TRBJ1-4; 9 bases agree with TRBD1. The V gene's germline CDR1 is LGHDT and CDR2 YNNKEL (reference sequence). Losses at the gene ends were 1 base for V and 7 bases for J; bases not matched to a gene: 1. The CDR3 has 14 residues.

In this sample, this clone turned up once. The rearrangement joins TRBV9 to TRBJ1-6; 7 positions agree with TRBD1. V was clipped by 3 bases and J by 0 bases; unmatched bases: 3. CDR3 size: 16 residues. Germline CDR1 and CDR2: SGDLS and YYNGEE. In nucleotides, the CDR3 is TGTGCCAGCAGCGCGGGACAGAGCTCCTATAATTCACCCCTCCACTTT. Its translation is CASSAGQSSYNSPLHF.

The chain joins TRBV30 to TRBJ2-3; tentative D call: TRBD1 (6 bases). This CDR3 is 14 amino acids long. V lost 3 bases to trimming and J lost 0 bases, with 10 bases between them. CDR1 is GTSNPN and CDR2 is SVGIG in the germline V gene (reference sequence). This CDR3 reads CAWRGHFSTDTQYF. The CDR3 bases are TGTGCCTGGAGGGGACACTTCAGCACAGATACGCAGTATTTT.

The CDR3 sequence: CASSQAGTGTGELFF. As DNA, the CDR3 is TGTGCCAGCAGCCAAGCGGGAACGGGCACCGGGGAGCTGTTTTTT. This chain uses TRBV3-1 (or the pseudogene TRBV3-2) with TRBJ2-2, with a weak D call TRBD2 (5 bases). Per germline, CDR1 LGHDT and CDR2 YNNKEL (reference sequence). V lost 1 base and J lost 4, with 10 bases in between. CDR3 length: 15 residues.

The chain couples TRBV21-1 to TRBJ1-5; TRBD1 is taken as the D call from the table, unchecked against the DNA. TRBV21-1 is a recognized pseudogene. The CDR3 totals 18 residues. The CDR3 region has the DNA TGTGCCAGCAGGGCGGACAGGGCCACCAAGTATAGCAATCAGCCCCAGCATTTT. Translation: CASRADRATKYSNQPQHF.

The rearrangement links TRBV25-1 to TRBJ2-5; 9 nucleotides match TRBD2. Germline trimming cut 1 base from V and 4 bases from J; bases unmatched to any gene: 7. In germline, CDR1 is MGHDK, CDR2 SYGVNS. The CDR3 has 16 amino acids. The CDR3 sequence: CASSELVGLAGETQYF. Written as DNA, the CDR3 is TGTGCCAGCAGTGAATTAGTGGGACTAGCAGGAGAGACCCAGTACTTC.

This clone was detected only a few times. V is TRBV25-1 and J is TRBJ2-2, with 10 positions matching TRBD2. This CDR3 region has 14 residues. V gave up 9 bases and J gave up 6 bases; unmatched junction bases: 7. Germline CDR1 MGHDK, CDR2 SYGVNS. The CDR3 nucleotides read TGTGCCAGTCATCCCGGGACTAGCGCCGGGGAGCTGTTTTTT. Translated: CASHPGTSAGELFF.

The rearrangement uses TRBV5-1 and TRBJ1-3; no definite D call. Trimming left V 3 bases short and J 1 base short, with 14 bases between. The CDR3 consists of 16 residues. Germline V CDR1 and CDR2: SGHRS, YFSETQ. The CDR3 loop reads CASSSGETASGNTIYF. CDR3 nucleotides: TGCGCCAGCAGCTCCGGGGAAACAGCATCTGGAAACACCATATATTTT.

The chain joins TRBV7-9 to TRBJ1-4; 8 bases align to TRBD1. This CDR3 has 14 amino acids. CDR1 is SEHNR and CDR2 is FQNEAQ in the germline V gene (reference sequence). V shed 8 bases and J 5 bases; nucleotides not matched to a gene: 7. In nucleotides, the CDR3 is TGTGCCAGCGTGAAGGACAGGGTAAATGAAAAACTGTTTTTT. This encodes CASVKDRVNEKLFF. Drawing the rest from reference TRBV7-9 and TRBJ1-4, the complete variable domain is DTGVSQNPRHKITKRGQNVTFRCDPISEHNRLYWYRQTLGQGPEFLTYFQNEAQLEKSRLLSDRFSAERPKGSFSTLEIQRTEQGDSAMYLCASVKDRVNEKLFFGSGTQLSVL.

This clone was picked up a small number of times. The junction departs from germline at one end; a sequencing error may be responsible. The chain links TRBV19 to TRBJ2-1, with D perhaps TRBD2 (5 bases). This CDR3 spans 11 amino acids. Germline V gene lookup returns CDR1 LNHDA and CDR2 SQIVND (reference sequence). CDR3 DNA sequence: TGTGCCAGTAGTGTAGAGCGGGAGCAGTTCTTC. Protein: CASSVEREQFF.

V gene TRBV5-6 combines with J gene TRBJ2-7; the D is unclear. This CDR3 has 15 amino acids. Looked up from germline, CDR1 is SGHDT and CDR2 is YYEEEE. Trimming removed 4 bases at V and 2 bases at J, with 16 bases between. This CDR3 is CASSIRDGYPYEQYF. The CDR3 DNA reads TGTGCCAGCAGCATCCGAGACGGGTACCCCTACGAGCAGTACTTC.

This chain connects TRBV19 to TRBJ2-7, with 9 bases matching TRBD2. This CDR3 contains 14 residues. Trimming removed 3 bases from V and 6 bases from J; junction bases left unmatched: 6. Germline V gene data show CDR1 as LNHDA and CDR2 as SQIVND (reference sequence). CDR3 region: CASSISLAGSEQYF. The DNA of the CDR3 is TGTGCCAGTAGTATTTCCCTAGCGGGAAGCGAGCAGTACTTC.

The rearrangement joins TRBV10-3 to TRBJ2-7; a possible D gene is TRBD1 (6 bases). The CDR3 loop spans 12 amino acids. Germline V gives CDR1 ENHRY, CDR2 SYGVKD. V was trimmed by 11 bases and J by 6 bases, leaving 17 bases between them. The CDR3 DNA sequence: TGTGCCGCCAGGGGCCAAACGACCGAGCAGTACTTC. It codes for CAARGQTTEQYF.

V and J are TRBV28 and TRBJ2-7, with a possible D match to TRBD1 (5 bases). Trimming removed 6 bases at V and 2 bases at J, with 20 bases between. CDR1 MDHEN and CDR2 SYDVKM come from the germline V gene. The CDR3 totals 16 residues. CDR3 loop: CASRIDDRDKPYEQYF. DNA of the CDR3: TGTGCCAGCAGAATCGACGACAGAGATAAACCCTACGAGCAGTACTTC.

The CDR3 DNA reads TGTGCCAGCAGCTCGCAGGCCTCTGGGGCCAACGTCCTGACTTTC. Its translation is CASSSQASGANVLTF. The rearrangement uses TRBV7-6 and TRBJ2-6; D remains unclear. The germline V gene encodes CDR1 SGHVS and CDR2 FNYEAQ. The CDR3 totals 15 residues. Trimming took 4 bases from V and 0 from J, leaving 7 bases between them.